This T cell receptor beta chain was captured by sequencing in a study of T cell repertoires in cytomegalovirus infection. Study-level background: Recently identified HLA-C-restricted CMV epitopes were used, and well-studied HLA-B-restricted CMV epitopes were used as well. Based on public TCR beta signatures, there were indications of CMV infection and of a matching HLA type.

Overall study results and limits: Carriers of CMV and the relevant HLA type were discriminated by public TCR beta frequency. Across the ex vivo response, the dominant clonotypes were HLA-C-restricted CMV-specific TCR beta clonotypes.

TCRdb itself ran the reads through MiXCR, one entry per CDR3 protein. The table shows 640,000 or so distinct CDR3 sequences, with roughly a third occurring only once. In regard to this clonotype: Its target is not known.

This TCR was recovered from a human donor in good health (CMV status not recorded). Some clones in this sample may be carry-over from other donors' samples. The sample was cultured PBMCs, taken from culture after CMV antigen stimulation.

The CDR3 bases are TGTGCCAGCTCTCCAGAGACAGGTCACTATGGCTACACCTTC. As protein: CASSPETGHYGYTF. The chain is built from TRBV18 and TRBJ1-2; TRBD1 is a possible D gene (6 bases). The V and J ends lost 6 bases and 3 bases respectively, with 14 bases between them. The CDR3 loop spans 14 amino acids. The germline V gene encodes CDR1 KGHSH and CDR2 LQKENI.